The entry below gives a single TCR beta chain sequence along with its context. Its antigen is not known. Oncomine TCR Beta short-read sequencing was applied to DNA from cultured CD4+ T cells. TCRdb processed the PCR reads anew with MiXCR; each CDR3 protein has one entry. This table holds nearly 20,000 distinct CDR3 sequences, 80% to 85% found once. The source of the sample is a study of vaccination and CD4 T cells after COVID-19. The study's findings and limits: Spike mono-reactivity was evident in 304 of the 307 vaccine-specific clones derived from convalescent patients.

The CDR3 is 13 amino acids. V was cut by 1 base and J by 8 bases, with 11 bases left in between. The germline CDR1 and CDR2 sequences are SGHVS and FNYEAQ. Treatment in this sample: approximately nine-day PBMC culture with coronavirus spike peptide pools or control peptides (ViraFEST assay). The chain recombines TRBV7-6 with TRBJ1-2, with D possibly being TRBD1 (5 bases). This TCR was sampled from a human donor who received a COVID-19 vaccine. The starting material was CD4+ T cells from blood, cultured in vitro, obtained after SARS-CoV-2 vaccination. CDR3 amino acids: CASSLVRGEGYTF. CDR3 nucleotides: TGTGCCAGCAGCTTAGTCAGAGGGGAGGGCTACACCTTC.